This entry lists 7 T cell receptor beta chains sequenced from one sample in a study of identical twins. TCRdb reanalysed the 5' RACE reads using MiXCR and keeps one entry per CDR3 protein. Among 690,000 or so distinct CDR3 sequences listed, 8.6% were seen once. These data were likewise used in another study, on yellow fever vaccine responses in identical twins.

The sequenced sample consisted of PBMCs. Every receptor here comes from a young woman in good health.

There are many counts of this clonotype. The V call is TRBV12-3 or TRBV12-4, the J call TRBJ2-1; weak D call: TRBD2 (5 bases). Trimming took off 2 bases at V and 0 bases at J, with 11 bases between the two ends. The CDR3 has 16 amino acids. The CDR3 protein is CASSLSGKSSYNEQFF. The CDR3 DNA is TGTGCCAGCAGTTTAAGCGGTAAAAGCTCCTACAATGAGCAGTTCTTC.

This clonotype was detected ten times or more. The V and J genes are TRBV7-2 and TRBJ2-5; TRBD2 aligns across 8 bases. The germline gives CDR1 SGHTA, CDR2 FQGNSA. The CDR3 covers 16 residues. V lost 2 bases, J lost 5 bases, and 10 bases stayed unmatched. The CDR3 reads CASSLYGGARMETQYF. In DNA form, the CDR3 reads TGTGCCAGCAGCTTATACGGGGGGGCGAGGATGGAGACCCAGTACTTC.

This chain uses TRBV11-3 with TRBJ2-1, with TRBD2 matching 7 bases. Germline V CDR1 and CDR2: SGHNT, YENEEA. The CDR3 consists of 15 residues. Trimming took 1 base from V and 5 from J; bases not matched to a gene: 5. CDR3 residues: CASSLGGGGDNEQFF. The CDR3 DNA follows: TGTGCCAGCAGCTTAGGGGGGGGTGGAGACAATGAGCAGTTCTTC.

The chain recombines TRBV12-3 or TRBV12-4 with TRBJ1-2; D is perhaps TRBD1 (5 bases). Trimming took off 7 bases at V and 5 bases at J, with 32 bases between the two ends. The CDR3 covers 19 residues. CDR3 amino acids: CASTTEWNRDAGREYGYTF. DNA of the CDR3: TGTGCCAGCACCACCGAATGGAACCGGGACGCCGGCCGTGAGTATGGCTACACCTTC.

This clonotype was seen only a few times. This chain links TRBV29-1 with TRBJ2-1, with 7 bases that match TRBD2. V was pared by 5 bases and J by 9 bases, with 10 bases of the junction left unmatched. The CDR3 totals 13 residues. In germline, CDR1 is SQVTM, CDR2 ANQGSEA. CDR3 residues: CSVRGGSWPEQFF. The CDR3, as DNA: TGCAGCGTTCGGGGCGGGAGTTGGCCTGAGCAGTTCTTC.

The V and J genes are TRBV29-1 and TRBJ1-1, with D possibly matching TRBD1 (5 bases). This CDR3 comprises 12 residues. The germline gives CDR1 SQVTM, CDR2 ANQGSEA. V was trimmed by 3 bases and J by 1 base, leaving 6 bases between them. The CDR3 loop is CSVDQGNTEAFF. The CDR3 DNA reads TGCAGCGTTGACCAGGGGAACACTGAAGCTTTCTTT.

This clonotype has at least ten counts. V gene TRBV4-1 combines with J gene TRBJ2-2; 7 bases are a match to TRBD1. The CDR3 spans 16 residues. Germline CDR1 MGHRA, CDR2 YSYEKL. V lost 0 bases to trimming and J lost 4 bases; unmatched junction nucleotides: 5. CDR3 DNA sequence: TGCGCCAGCAGCCAAGAAAAGGGGGCGGCCACCGGGGAGCTGTTTTTT. This encodes CASSQEKGAATGELFF.